This T cell receptor (beta chain) was captured by sequencing in a study of blood T cell repertoires in COVID-19. Study summary: Samples came from the United States, Italy and Spain, spanning acute and convalescent COVID-19.

The data were produced by immunoSEQ multiplex PCR, yet TCRdb's version contains in-frame clones alone and is incomplete. Among about 170,000 clones, 70% to 85% were seen once, and the ten largest hold about 24%. Per germline, CDR1 LNHNV and CDR2 YYDKDF (reference sequence). V lost 6 bases to trimming and J lost 6 bases; unmatched junction nucleotides: 4. The CDR3 contains 14 residues. The source is an elderly woman with acute or convalescent COVID-19. The material sequenced was peripheral blood. This chain connects TRBV15 to TRBJ1-6; TRBD1 matches at 8 bases. Here the CDR3 DNA reads TGTGCCACCAGGGACAGGGTCGGTAATTCACCCCTCCACTTT. Its translation is CATRDRVGNSPLHF.